These 20 T cell receptor beta chains were all obtained from the same sample, sequenced in a study of T cell changes during pregnancy in multiple sclerosis. The table came from immunoSEQ multiplex PCR; TCRdb's copy has only in-frame clones and leaves some out. The table includes roughly 110,000 clones, 92% detected once. This material consisted of peripheral blood, taken in the third trimester of pregnancy. The receptors were gathered from a female donor in good health, enrolled as a control in a pregnancy study.

The chain links TRBV27 to TRBJ1-1, with 8 bases fitting TRBD1. The CDR3 covers 15 residues. J lost 1 base, V lost 6 bases, and 7 bases had no gene match. Germline V lookup: CDR1 MNHEY, CDR2 SMNVEV (reference sequence). The CDR3 region is CASSPGQVKNTEAFF. The CDR3 DNA sequence: TGTGCCAGCAGCCCGGGACAGGTCAAGAACACTGAAGCTTTCTTT.

The chain is built from TRBV27 and TRBJ2-3, with 11 bases fitting TRBD2. Germline trimming cut 4 bases from V and 0 bases from J; bases unmatched to any gene: 3. The length of the CDR3 is 16 residues. From germline, CDR1 is MNHEY and CDR2 SMNVEV (reference sequence). In nucleotides, the CDR3 is TGTGCCAGCAGTTCGACTAGCGGGGACAGCACAGATACGCAGTATTTT. It specifies CASSSTSGDSTDTQYF.

The rearrangement uses TRBV5-4 and TRBJ2-7; 7 positions match TRBD2. This CDR3 is built from 15 residues. Germline assignment: CDR1 SGHNT and CDR2 YYREEE (reference sequence). The V and J ends lost 7 bases and 4 bases, in that order; junction bases with no gene match: 14. The DNA for the CDR3 is TGTGCCAGCGGTGAGCCCGGGACTACACCTTACGAGCAGTACTTC. It specifies CASGEPGTTPYEQYF.

V is TRBV19 and J is TRBJ1-2; TRBD1 matches at 10 bases. The CDR3 is made up of 16 amino acids. The germline V gene encodes CDR1 LNHDA and CDR2 SQIVND (reference sequence). After removal of 2 bases from V and 0 bases from J, the junction contained 3 bases not matched to a gene. CDR3 in DNA: TGTGCCAGTAGTATACCGGGACAGGGGTCTAACTATGGCTACACCTTC. This encodes CASSIPGQGSNYGYTF.

This chain uses TRBV4-2 with TRBJ1-2; 10 bases line up with TRBD1. Trimming at V came to 4 bases and at J to 0 bases, leaving 8 bases not matched to a gene. CDR1 and CDR2 (germline): LGHNA, YNFKEQ. This CDR3 contains 17 residues. DNA of the CDR3: TGTGCCAGCAGCCTCCCGGGACAGGGGCTAGCTAACTATGGCTACACCTTC. It yields the protein CASSLPGQGLANYGYTF.

The gene calls are TRBV4-3 and TRBJ1-2, with D possibly being TRBD1 (5 bases). The V and J ends lost 11 bases and 3 bases respectively, with 22 bases between them. The CDR3 extends over 15 amino acids. Germline lookup yields CDR1 LGHNA and CDR2 YSLEER. The CDR3 region is CAPFQPGDPYYGYTF. CDR3 nucleotide sequence: TGCGCCCCCTTCCAACCGGGGGACCCTTACTATGGCTACACCTTC.

V usage is TRBV7-2 and J usage is TRBJ1-1, with a weak D call TRBD1 (5 bases). Germline assignment: CDR1 SGHTA and CDR2 FQGNSA. This CDR3 is 12 amino acids long. V lost 6 bases to trimming and J lost 3 bases, with 8 bases between them. The CDR3: CASSPGYTEAFF. The CDR3 coding sequence is TGTGCCAGCAGTCCAGGGTACACTGAAGCTTTCTTT.

The genes are TRBV7-2 and TRBJ1-2; possibly TRBD1 for D (6 bases). Looked up from germline, CDR1 is SGHTA and CDR2 is FQGNSA. V gave up 4 bases and J gave up 5 bases, with 17 bases separating them. This CDR3 spans 15 amino acids. CDR3 bases: TGTGCCAGCAGCTCAATCGGGGGGGCTGGTTATGGCTACACCTTC. This encodes CASSSIGGAGYGYTF.

V gene TRBV7-2 combines with J gene TRBJ2-7; D gene uncertain. Trimming cost V 2 bases and J 7 bases, with 6 bases left between them. Germline CDR1 reads SGHTA; CDR2 reads FQGNSA. The CDR3 is 11 amino acids. The CDR3 spells CASSLIHEQYF. The CDR3 nucleotides are TGTGCCAGCAGCTTAATCCATGAGCAGTACTTC.

The J gene is TRBJ1-4, the V gene TRBV6-6, with TRBD1 as a possible D gene (5 bases). Trimming removed 5 bases at V and 8 bases at J, with 15 bases between. CDR3 size: 14 residues. Germline V gene lookup returns CDR1 MNHNY and CDR2 SVGAGI (reference sequence). The CDR3 DNA sequence: TGTGCCAGCAGTCCCCTCCGGGGGGGAGAAAAACTGTTTTTT. Protein product: CASSPLRGGEKLFF.

The rearrangement links TRBV6-8 to TRBJ1-1; D call uncertain. V lost 7 bases and J lost 6, with 15 bases in between. CDR3 size: 13 residues. Germline V lookup: CDR1 MNHGY, CDR2 SAAAGT. The CDR3 reads CASTTVSVPEAFF. The CDR3 region has the DNA TGTGCCAGCACAACGGTATCGGTTCCTGAAGCTTTCTTT.

V and J are TRBV6-5 and TRBJ2-3; the D gene is possibly TRBD1 (6 bases). From germline, CDR1 is MNHEY and CDR2 SVGAGI. CDR3 length: 16 residues. The ends were cut back, 4 bases at V and 2 bases at J, with 16 bases in the middle. The CDR3 DNA follows: TGTGCCAGCAGTTCACCGACAGGCCCGTCCACAGATACGCAGTATTTT. It codes for CASSSPTGPSTDTQYF.

The chain couples TRBV19 to TRBJ1-1, with D possibly matching TRBD1 (6 bases). The CDR3 spans 14 residues. Trimming took off 4 bases at V and 11 bases at J, with 20 bases between the two ends. Germline lookup yields CDR1 LNHDA and CDR2 SQIVND (reference sequence). The CDR3 reads CASSSRDILGGAFF. The CDR3 nucleotides are TGTGCCAGTAGTAGCAGGGACATCCTAGGTGGGGCTTTCTTT.

The V gene is TRBV2, the J gene TRBJ2-3, with a tentative D call TRBD1 (5 bases). Between the trimmed V and J ends, which lost 3 bases and 11 bases, there was a span of 9 bases. Germline-derived CDR1 and CDR2 are SNHLY and FYNNEI. The CDR3 is 11 amino acids. In DNA form, the CDR3 reads TGTGCCAGCAGTGAGACAGAGAGGCAGTATTTT. The encoded protein is CASSETERQYF.

The chain carries TRBV7-9 and TRBJ1-2; TRBD1 matches 9 bases. The CDR3 consists of 15 residues. Germline trimming cut 5 bases from V and 6 bases from J; bases unmatched to any gene: 10. Looked up from germline, CDR1 is SEHNR and CDR2 is FQNEAQ (reference sequence). The CDR3 loop reads CASSKPTGGSDGYTF. The CDR3 DNA is TGTGCCAGCAGCAAACCGACAGGGGGTTCAGATGGCTACACCTTC. The full variable domain, in which reference TRBV7-9 and TRBJ1-2 provide the parts outside the CDR3, is DTGVSQNPRHKITKRGQNVTFRCDPISEHNRLYWYRQTLGQGPEFLTYFQNEAQLEKSRLLSDRFSAERPKGSFSTLEIQRTEQGDSAMYLCASSKPTGGSDGYTFGSGTRLTVV.

This clone was observed a single time. This specimen includes other DNA sequences encoding the same CDR3. The chain is built from TRBV7-3 and TRBJ1-1; 9 nucleotides agree with TRBD1. V lost 5 bases, J lost 2 bases, and 3 bases stayed unmatched. The CDR3 sequence is 14 residues long. Germline CDR1 and CDR2: SGHTA and FQGTGA. DNA for the CDR3: TGTGCCAGCAGCCCCACAGGGGGCAACACTGAAGCTTTCTTT. It codes for CASSPTGGNTEAFF.

This rearrangement joins TRBV10-3 to TRBJ1-1; a possible D gene is TRBD1 (6 bases). CDR3 length: 12 amino acids. Trimming shortened V by 0 bases and J by 11 bases, and 10 bases separated the two germline ends. Germline assignment: CDR1 ENHRY and CDR2 SYGVKD. CDR3 DNA: TGTGCCATCAGTGAGTCCAGGGGCGACGCTTTCTTT. Protein product: CAISESRGDAFF.

J is TRBJ1-4 and V is TRBV9; D gene uncertain. The CDR3 loop spans 16 amino acids. Germline lookup yields CDR1 SGDLS and CDR2 YYNGEE. The V gene lost 0 bases and the J gene lost 0 bases, with 9 bases spanning the gap. As DNA, the CDR3 is TGTGCCAGCAGCGTAGGAGGCAGCTCAACTAATGAAAAACTGTTTTTT. It translates to CASSVGGSSTNEKLFF.

The chain links TRBV7-8 to TRBJ1-2; 7 bases fit TRBD1. This CDR3 spans 14 amino acids. Trimming took 6 bases from V and 6 from J; bases not matched to a gene: 10. Germline V lookup: CDR1 SGHVS, CDR2 FQNEAQ. The CDR3 is CASSSPVGGDGYTF. As DNA, the CDR3 is TGTGCCAGCAGTTCCCCGGTAGGGGGCGATGGCTACACCTTC.

The chain links TRBV9 to TRBJ2-2; tentative D call: TRBD2 (5 bases). Trimming took 5 bases from V and 6 from J, leaving 11 bases between them. Germline V gene lookup returns CDR1 SGDLS and CDR2 YYNGEE. The CDR3 length is 13 residues. The CDR3 nucleotides read TGTGCCAGCAGTCCCTTGGGAGCCGGGGAGCTGTTTTTT. Protein: CASSPLGAGELFF.